This passage covers 28 T cell receptor beta chains from one sample sequenced in a study of T-cell reconstitution after alpha-beta-depleted transplantation in children. A TCRbeta library incorporating unique molecular identifiers was prepared. In TCRdb, the PCR reads were re-called with MiXCR into one record per CDR3 protein. The sample has about 690,000 distinct CDR3 sequences; approximately 17% are singletons. Sequencing was performed on PBMCs from the stem cell graft donor, taken from the stem cell graft. These receptor sequences come from a human donor who donated a stem cell graft to a child with acute myeloid leukemia.

Many counts were recorded for this clonotype. This chain joins TRBV29-1 and TRBJ2-2; D unresolved. The V and J ends lost 6 bases and 5 bases respectively, with 10 bases between them. The CDR3 spans 12 residues. Per germline, CDR1 SQVTM and CDR2 ANQGSEA. This chain's CDR3 is CSVARLTGELFF. DNA for the CDR3: TGCAGCGTGGCCCGGCTTACCGGGGAGCTGTTTTTT.

CDR3 DNA: TGTGCCACCAGCAGAGACGGCGTCCAGGACACCTTC. Residues: CATSRDGVQDTF. The chain combines TRBV15 with TRBJ1-2, with unresolved D. CDR3 length equals 12 residues. Germline CDR1 LNHNV, CDR2 YYDKDF (reference sequence). V gave up 0 bases and J gave up 12 bases, with 11 bases separating them.

The chain uses TRBV20-1 and TRBJ1-1; TRBD1 aligns across 8 bases. In germline, CDR1 is DFQATT, CDR2 SNEGSKA (reference sequence). The CDR3 length is 11 residues. V shed 6 bases and J 8 bases; nucleotides not matched to a gene: 5. Here the CDR3 reads CSAPDRGEAFF. In DNA, the CDR3 is TGCAGTGCACCCGACAGGGGAGAAGCTTTCTTT.

This clonotype was counted many times. The chain joins TRBV20-1 to TRBJ2-7; the D gene is possibly TRBD2 (6 bases). Germline lookup yields CDR1 DFQATT and CDR2 SNEGSKA (reference sequence). The ends were cut back, 5 bases at V and 3 bases at J, with 11 bases in the middle. The CDR3 has 12 residues. The CDR3 DNA is TGCAGTGCTCACCGGGGGAGCTACGAGCAGTACTTC. Its protein product is CSAHRGSYEQYF.

This clonotype showed up many times. The chain recombines TRBV4-3 with TRBJ1-5; TRBD1 might be the D (6 bases). The germline gives CDR1 LGHNA, CDR2 YSLEER. The CDR3 totals 15 residues. V lost 0 bases and J lost 5, with 11 bases in between. This chain's CDR3 is CASSQDSSGDQPQHF. In DNA form, the CDR3 reads TGCGCCAGCAGCCAAGATAGTTCAGGGGATCAGCCCCAGCATTTT.

This clonotype was picked up many times. The chain uses TRBV7-2 and TRBJ1-2; 10 bases map to TRBD1. This CDR3 is built from 14 residues. Losses at the gene ends were 3 bases for V and 7 bases for J; bases not matched to a gene: 5. Germline-derived CDR1 and CDR2 are SGHTA and FQGNSA. The CDR3 nucleotides read TGTGCCAGCAGCTTGGGACAGGGGTGGGGTGGCTACACCTTC. Protein: CASSLGQGWGGYTF.

This clonotype has a count of ten or more. This rearrangement joins TRBV20-1 to TRBJ2-3, with D possibly matching TRBD1 (5 bases). Trimming pared 5 bases from V and 3 bases from J, leaving 15 bases between. The germline V gene encodes CDR1 DFQATT and CDR2 SNEGSKA (reference sequence). This CDR3 has 14 residues. The CDR3 protein is CSAPARVGTDTQYF. CDR3 sequence (DNA): TGCAGTGCTCCAGCCAGGGTGGGGACAGATACGCAGTATTTT.

This clonotype was recorded at least ten times. V usage is TRBV7-2 and J usage is TRBJ2-1, with D tentatively TRBD1 (7 bases). The CDR3 is 13 residues long. Germline loops: CDR1 SGHTA, CDR2 FQGNSA. Trimming pared 2 bases from V and 10 bases from J, leaving 12 bases between. For the CDR3, the DNA is TGTGCCAGCAGCTTATTCCAGGGGGGCGAGCAGTTCTTC. This gives the protein CASSLFQGGEQFF.

This clonotype has ten or more counts. V is TRBV29-1 and J is TRBJ1-1; D remains ambiguous. CDR3 length: 14 amino acids. The V and J ends lost 1 base and 6 bases respectively, with 15 bases between them. CDR1 and CDR2 (germline): SQVTM, ANQGSEA. The CDR3 DNA reads as TGCAGCGTTGAAGGCGGTGCGGGGATGGCTGAAGCTTTCTTT. Translated, it gives CSVEGGAGMAEAFF.

A few counts support this clonotype. The gene calls are TRBV7-8 and TRBJ2-1; D call uncertain. The germline CDR1 and CDR2 sequences are SGHVS and FQNEAQ. This CDR3 comprises 13 residues. Trimming stripped 5 bases from V and 3 bases from J, with 8 bases between. The chain's CDR3 is CASSRSYYNEQFF. Here the CDR3 DNA reads TGTGCCAGCAGCCGGTCATACTACAATGAGCAGTTCTTC.

The CDR3 DNA follows: TGCAGCGTTGAATCTGGACAGGGTGGGTTATTGTATGGCTACACCTTC. This encodes CSVESGQGGLLYGYTF. This chain links TRBV29-1 with TRBJ1-2; 8 bases match TRBD1. The junction had 13 bases not matched to a gene; V was cut back by 2 bases and J by 5 bases. The CDR3 has 16 amino acids. Looked up from germline, CDR1 is SQVTM and CDR2 is ANQGSEA.

This clonotype was recorded at least ten times. The J gene is TRBJ1-5, the V gene TRBV20-1; no firm D call. The CDR3 loop spans 14 amino acids. The germline V and J ends were trimmed by 6 bases and 3 bases, with 15 bases remaining between them. Germline V gives CDR1 DFQATT, CDR2 SNEGSKA (reference sequence). DNA for the CDR3: TGCAGTGCGGTCGTCGGGCAACTCAATCAGCCCCAGCATTTT. It codes for CSAVVGQLNQPQHF.

This clonotype was seen at least ten times. The CDR3: CSVDYYRPGYNEQFF. The CDR3 bases are TGCAGCGTTGATTACTACAGGCCTGGGTACAATGAGCAGTTCTTC. The V and J genes are TRBV29-1 and TRBJ2-1; D may be TRBD1 (5 bases). With 3 bases removed from V and 4 bases from J, the gap between germline ends came to 16 bases. CDR1 SQVTM and CDR2 ANQGSEA come from the germline V gene. CDR3 length: 15 amino acids.

In this sample, this clonotype turned up many times. This chain uses TRBV6-5 with TRBJ2-5; 7 bases line up with TRBD2. CDR3 length: 15 residues. The germline gives CDR1 MNHEY, CDR2 SVGAGI. J gave up 5 bases and V 6 bases, and 12 bases lay outside the gene matches. The CDR3 sequence is CASRTLAISVETQYF. In nucleotides, the CDR3 is TGTGCCAGCAGGACACTAGCGATTTCGGTTGAGACCCAGTACTTC.

This clonotype showed up many times. The rearrangement joins TRBV7-2 to TRBJ2-2, with no clear D. Germline V gene sequence: CDR1 SGHTA, CDR2 FQGNSA. This CDR3 region has 14 residues. Trimming took 0 bases from V and 6 from J, leaving 8 bases between them. This chain's CDR3 is CASSLASGPGELFF. The CDR3 bases are TGTGCCAGCAGCTTAGCCTCCGGGCCCGGGGAGCTGTTTTTT.

There are many counts of this clonotype. J is TRBJ2-2 and V is TRBV6-1; 7 nucleotides agree with TRBD1. The germline V gene has CDR1 MNHNS and CDR2 SASEGT. V dropped 8 bases and J dropped 4; count of bases not matched to a gene: 7. This CDR3 is built from 14 residues. As DNA, the CDR3 is TGTGCCAGCTCGGGACAGCCGTTCACCGGGGAGCTGTTTTTT. Translated: CASSGQPFTGELFF.

This clonotype was seen ten or more times. The chain links TRBV6-2 or TRBV6-3 to TRBJ1-1; D gene uncertain. Per germline, CDR1 MNHEY and CDR2 SVGEGT. The CDR3 spans 14 residues. V was clipped by 1 base and J by 1 base, with 7 bases between them. This CDR3 reads CASSYWSPNTEAFF. The CDR3 bases are TGTGCCAGCAGTTACTGGTCTCCGAACACTGAAGCTTTCTTT.

This clonotype was seen only a few times. The chain couples TRBV7-8 to TRBJ1-1; 7 nucleotides align to TRBD1. V shed 5 bases and J 0 bases; nucleotides not matched to a gene: 6. This CDR3 has 15 amino acids. CDR1 and CDR2 (germline): SGHVS, FQNEAQ. CDR3 loop: CASSIGQALNTEAFF. The CDR3 DNA reads TGTGCCAGCAGCATAGGACAGGCGCTGAACACTGAAGCTTTCTTT.

This clonotype came up many times. The chain recombines TRBV20-1 with TRBJ1-2; TRBD1 aligns across 11 bases. CDR1 DFQATT and CDR2 SNEGSKA come from the germline V gene (reference sequence). Trimming at V came to 1 base and at J to 6 bases, leaving 7 bases not matched to a gene. The CDR3 extends over 15 amino acids. Here the CDR3 reads CSARGTGGASDGYTF. Written as DNA, the CDR3 is TGCAGTGCTAGAGGGACAGGGGGCGCGTCGGATGGCTACACCTTC.

The chain couples TRBV7-6 to TRBJ2-1, with 9 positions matching TRBD2. The J segment lost 0 bases and the V segment lost 7 bases, leaving 7 bases of the junction unmatched. Germline loops: CDR1 SGHVS, CDR2 FNYEAQ. This CDR3 spans 16 amino acids. The CDR3 sequence is CASTPLAGDSYNEQFF. CDR3 coding DNA: TGTGCCAGCACCCCCTTAGCGGGGGACTCCTACAATGAGCAGTTCTTC.

V gene TRBV24-1 combines with J gene TRBJ1-2; D is uncertain. Per germline, CDR1 KGHDR and CDR2 SFDVKD. Trimming left V 4 bases short and J 10 bases short, with 12 bases between. The CDR3 is 12 amino acids. The DNA for the CDR3 is TGTGCCACCAGTGACCCCACAAGAGCCTACACCTTC. Translating gives CATSDPTRAYTF.

This clonotype has more than one count but fewer than ten. Here the CDR3 reads CASSQEDRTSGGPAIQYF. DNA of the CDR3: TGTGCCAGCAGCCAAGAGGATAGGACTAGCGGGGGCCCCGCGATCCAGTACTTC. This chain connects TRBV4-2 to TRBJ2-5, with 13 bases identical to TRBD2. This CDR3 has 18 residues. The V gene end was trimmed by 0 bases and the J gene end by 10 bases; junction bases not matched to a gene: 14. Germline V CDR1 and CDR2: LGHNA, YNFKEQ.

With regard to this clonotype: Compared with germline, one end of the junction differs, possibly owing to a read error. The chain carries TRBV20-1 and TRBJ2-1, with D uncertain. CDR3 size: 12 residues. Looked up from germline, CDR1 is DFQATT and CDR2 is SNEGSKA (reference sequence). CDR3 sequence reads: CCARAATGGQFF. The DNA of the CDR3 is TGCTGTGCTAGAGCAGCCACGGGTGGGCAGTTCTTC.

This clonotype was seen more than once but under ten times. V usage is TRBV12-3 or TRBV12-4 and J usage is TRBJ2-1, with TRBD2 matching over 10 bases. V lost 3 bases, J lost 8 bases, and 7 bases stayed unmatched. The CDR3 runs 15 residues. The CDR3 spells CASSFKRGGRDEQFF. The CDR3 coding sequence is TGTGCCAGCAGTTTTAAGCGGGGGGGCCGGGATGAGCAGTTCTTC.

This CDR3 is CASSGQGVGGNTEAFF. DNA of the CDR3: TGTGCCAGCAGTGGGCAGGGGGTGGGGGGGAACACTGAAGCTTTCTTT. V usage is TRBV25-1 and J usage is TRBJ1-1; 7 bases map to TRBD1. V lost 4 bases to trimming and J lost 1 base; unmatched junction nucleotides: 9. This CDR3 has 16 amino acids. Germline CDR1 MGHDK, CDR2 SYGVNS.

The rearrangement joins TRBV20-1 to TRBJ2-3; 7 bases align to TRBD2. This CDR3 is 15 amino acids long. CDR1 and CDR2 (germline): DFQATT, SNEGSKA (reference sequence). V shed 4 bases, J shed 4 bases, and the junction held 11 bases outside the gene matches. CDR3 loop: CSATQRGRLPDTQYF. As DNA, the CDR3 is TGCAGTGCTACCCAGCGGGGCCGCTTACCAGATACGCAGTATTTT.

This clonotype was found a few times. This sequence joins TRBV29-1 and TRBJ2-3; TRBD1 aligns across 8 bases. The CDR3 spans 15 residues. Germline assignment: CDR1 SQVTM and CDR2 ANQGSEA. Trimming took 7 bases from V and 1 from J; bases not matched to a gene: 10. For the CDR3, the DNA is TGCAGCGGCTCTCAGGGGGCGCGGGGCACAGATACGCAGTATTTT. This encodes CSGSQGARGTDTQYF.

Worth noting for this clonotype: Since a much larger clone is just one base distant, this may be a read error. The chain recombines TRBV11-2 with TRBJ2-3; TRBD2 matches 12 bases. The CDR3 consists of 16 residues. V lost 5 bases, J lost 0 bases, and 3 bases stayed unmatched. Germline V lookup: CDR1 SGHAT, CDR2 FQNNGV. DNA of the CDR3: TGTGCCAGCAGCCAAACTAGCGGGGGGAGCACAGATACGCAGTATTTT. This codes for CASSQTSGGSTDTQYF.